The clone carrying this T cell receptor (beta chain) was counted ten times or more. In the source study's methods: The median was about 89,000 TCRs per sample, ranging 23,224 to 690,600. TCRdb re-analysed the RACE reads in MiXCR, keeping a single row per CDR3 protein. In this record, the V and J calls reflect TCRdb's handling and not the investigators' own analysis. The sample has a few hundred thousand distinct CDR3 sequences; around 6% are singletons. Stated time point: patch test 2, 6 weeks after DPC sensitization. As for treatment: therapeutic diphenylcyclopropenone sensitization with weekly scalp DPC. This record belongs to a study of human T cells and chemical hapten exposure. CDR1 and CDR2 from the germline V gene are MNHEY and SVGAGI. The CDR3 sequence is 11 residues long. Trimming removed 5 bases from V and 7 bases from J, with 8 bases in between.

The chain recombines TRBV6-5 with TRBJ1-1; D is unresolved. The material sequenced was whole blood, taken in connection with sensitization to the hapten diphenylcyclopropenone (DPC). The source is a woman under 30 with alopecia areata. Some clones in this sample may be carry-over from other donors' samples. CDR3 DNA sequence: TGTGCCAGCAGTACCCGAGGTGAAGCTTTCTTT. Translation gives CASSTRGEAFF.